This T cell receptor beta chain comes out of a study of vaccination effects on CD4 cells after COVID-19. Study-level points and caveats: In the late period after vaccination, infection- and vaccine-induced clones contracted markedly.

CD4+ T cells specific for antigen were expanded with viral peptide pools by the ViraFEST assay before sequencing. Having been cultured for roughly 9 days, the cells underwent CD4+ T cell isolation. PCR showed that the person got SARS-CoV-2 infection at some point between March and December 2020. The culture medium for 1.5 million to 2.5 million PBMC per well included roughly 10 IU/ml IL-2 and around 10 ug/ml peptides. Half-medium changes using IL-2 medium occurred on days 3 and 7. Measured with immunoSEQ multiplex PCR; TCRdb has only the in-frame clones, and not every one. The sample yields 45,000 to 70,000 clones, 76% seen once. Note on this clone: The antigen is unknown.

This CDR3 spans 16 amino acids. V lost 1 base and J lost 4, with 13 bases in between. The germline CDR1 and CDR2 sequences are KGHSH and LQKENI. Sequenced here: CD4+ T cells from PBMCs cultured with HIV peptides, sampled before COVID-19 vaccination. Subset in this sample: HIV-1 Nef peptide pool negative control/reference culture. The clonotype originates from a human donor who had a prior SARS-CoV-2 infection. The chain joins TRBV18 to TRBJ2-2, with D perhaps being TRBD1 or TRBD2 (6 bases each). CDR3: CASSPRGAPGTGELFF. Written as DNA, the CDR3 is TGTGCCAGCTCACCACGGGGGGCCCCAGGCACCGGGGAGCTGTTTTTT.